Listed below are T cell receptor beta chains from one sample, sequenced in a study of cytomegalovirus exposure and HLA in healthy donors. The table came from immunoSEQ multiplex PCR; TCRdb's copy has only in-frame clones and leaves some out. The sample shows approximately 160,000 clones, 77% of them seen only once. Specimen: PBMCs. Every receptor here comes from a woman aged 25 to 45 in good health and CMV-seropositive. CDR3s include the opening cysteine and the closing phenylalanine or tryptophan. A D gene is named only where the DNA matches it firmly. Clone sizes are given selectively: once, few, many, or a class where the clone is expanded.

j_call clone_size v_call d_call cdr3_aa cdr3_nt
TRBJ2-3 once TRBV5-1 TRBD1 CASFRDRGETDTQYF TGCGCCAGCTTCCGGGACAGGGGTGAAACAGATACGCAGTATTTT
TRBJ2-7 . TRBV10-2 . CASAGVTSWVYEQYF TGCGCCAGCGCCGGGGTAACATCATGGGTCTACGAGCAGTACTTC
TRBJ2-3 . TRBV18 . CASSPGTPPDTQYF TGTGCCAGCTCACCAGGGACACCACCAGATACGCAGTATTTT
TRBJ2-7 few TRBV5-6 TRBD2 CASSGEGRSYEQYF TGTGCCAGCAGCGGGGAGGGTAGGTCTTACGAGCAGTACTTC
TRBJ2-4 . TRBV4-3 TRBD1 CASSLLRDRKNIQYF TGCGCCAGCAGCCTCCTACGGGACAGAAAAAACATTCAGTACTTC
TRBJ2-7 . TRBV5-6 TRBD2 CASSSGLAASEQYF TGTGCCAGCTCCTCGGGACTAGCGGCAAGCGAGCAGTACTTC
TRBJ2-5 . TRBV30 . CAWSAGGQEGETQYF TGTGCCTGGAGTGCAGGCGGACAGGAGGGTGAGACCCAGTACTTC
TRBJ1-4 . TRBV28 . CASSPPRGTNEKLFF TGTGCCAGCAGTCCTCCCCGGGGGACTAATGAAAAACTGTTTTTT
TRBJ1-1 . TRBV9 TRBD1 CASSDQTGGTEAFF TGTGCCAGCAGCGACCAGACAGGGGGCACTGAAGCTTTCTTT
TRBJ1-5 few TRBV7-2 TRBD1 CASSFNPGQGQPQHF TGTGCCAGCAGTTTTAACCCTGGACAGGGCCAGCCCCAGCATTTT
TRBJ2-5 . TRBV2 . CASRPFRTTNGGTQYF TGTGCCAGCAGACCCTTTCGGACTACCAATGGGGGGACCCAGTACTTC
TRBJ2-5 . TRBV7-8 . CASSFMTVQETQYF TGTGCCAGCAGCTTCATGACAGTCCAAGAGACCCAGTACTTC
TRBJ1-1 few TRBV28 . CASSPADRGTEAFF TGTGCCAGCAGCCCCGCGGATCGGGGCACTGAAGCTTTCTTT
TRBJ2-2 . TRBV10-2 TRBD1 CASSDPRDRGNTGELFF TGCGCCAGCAGTGATCCAAGGGACAGGGGGAACACCGGGGAGCTGTTTTTT
TRBJ1-2 . TRBV2 . CASRAVIGGYGYTF TGTGCCAGCAGGGCTGTGATCGGGGGTTATGGCTACACCTTC
TRBJ2-7 . TRBV28 TRBD2 CASSLGAGGRYEQYF TGTGCCAGCAGTTTGGGAGCGGGAGGGAGGTACGAGCAGTACTTC
TRBJ2-7 . TRBV10-1 TRBD2 CASSGPGTSGEQYF TGCGCCAGCAGTGGACCCGGGACTAGCGGAGAGCAGTACTTC
TRBJ2-1 . TRBV9 TRBD2 CASSAGGLASEQFF TGTGCCAGCAGCGCCGGGGGACTAGCGAGTGAGCAGTTCTTC
TRBJ1-2 . TRBV19 TRBD1 CATFGGTVYGYTF TGTGCGACGTTCGGAGGGACAGTATATGGCTACACCTTC
TRBJ1-1 . TRBV10-3 . CAISESGVRWIASWGNTEAFF TGTGCCATCAGTGAGTCCGGGGTTAGATGGATAGCTTCCTGGGGGAACACTGAAGCTTTCTTT
TRBJ1-2 few TRBV27 . CASSPAGGGYTF TGTGCCAGCAGCCCGGCGGGGGGTGGCTACACCTTC
TRBJ2-7 . TRBV30 . CAWSLGATYEQYF TGTGCCTGGAGTTTGGGGGCCACCTACGAGCAGTACTTC
TRBJ2-1 . TRBV7-8 TRBD2 CASSPGTSGSSYNEQFF TGTGCCAGCAGCCCTGGGACTAGCGGGAGCTCCTACAATGAGCAGTTCTTC
TRBJ2-3 . TRBV7-8 . CASSHRTAADTQYF TGTGCCAGCAGCCACCGGACAGCGGCAGATACGCAGTATTTT
TRBJ1-3 . TRBV5-1 TRBD1 CASSPSPAGGSGNTIYF TGCGCCAGCAGCCCTAGTCCCGCAGGGGGCTCTGGAAACACCATATATTTT
TRBJ2-7 . TRBV18 TRBD2 CASSPQLAGGYEQYF TGTGCCAGCTCACCACAACTAGCGGGAGGCTACGAGCAGTACTTC
TRBJ1-5 . TRBV2 . CASCTLGRNQPQHF TGTGCCAGCTGTACACTCGGGAGGAATCAGCCCCAGCATTTT
TRBJ1-3 . TRBV9 TRBD1 CASSRVTGAESGNTIYF TGTGCCAGCAGCCGGGTCACAGGGGCAGAATCTGGAAACACCATATATTTT
TRBJ2-3 . TRBV7-8 . CASSLGAGVSSTDTQYF TGTGCCAGCAGCTTAGGGGCCGGGGTCTCTAGCACAGATACGCAGTATTTT
TRBJ2-3 few TRBV5-6 TRBD2 CASSPGTSSTDTQYF TGTGCCAGCAGCCCCGGGACTAGCAGCACAGATACGCAGTATTTT
TRBJ1-4 . TRBV14 . CASSREGQFNEKLFF TGTGCCAGCAGCCGGGAGGGGCAGTTTAATGAAAAACTGTTTTTT
TRBJ1-5 . TRBV28 . CASSPGGDSNQPQHF TGTGCCAGCAGTCCCGGGGGAGATAGCAATCAGCCCCAGCATTTT
TRBJ1-1 few TRBV6-1 . CATSLRGENTEAFF TGTGCCACCTCACTCAGGGGTGAGAACACTGAAGCTTTCTTT
TRBJ2-3 few TRBV2 TRBD1 CASIRDSNSFTSTDTQYF TGTGCCAGCATCAGGGACAGCAACTCCTTCACTAGCACAGATACGCAGTATTTT
TRBJ1-2 . TRBV6-1 TRBD1 CASSEVGTGRDYGYTF TGTGCCAGCAGTGAAGTGGGGACAGGGAGGGACTATGGCTACACCTTC
TRBJ1-1 . TRBV18 . CASSPRQVLDTEAFF TGTGCCAGCTCACCGAGACAGGTACTTGACACTGAAGCTTTCTTT
TRBJ2-3 . TRBV28 . CASSLSSTDTQYF TGTGCCAGCAGTCTGAGCAGCACAGATACGCAGTATTTT
TRBJ2-3 once TRBV18 . CASSRDWTHTDTQYF TGTGCCAGCTCACGCGATTGGACTCACACAGATACGCAGTATTTT
TRBJ2-5 . TRBV25-1 TRBD1 CASSEWADRGKETQYF TGTGCCAGCAGTGAATGGGCCGACAGGGGTAAAGAGACCCAGTACTTC
TRBJ2-1 . TRBV11-3 TRBD2 CASSPLTSGRGVHEQFF TGTGCCAGCAGCCCACTAACTAGCGGGAGAGGGGTGCATGAGCAGTTCTTC
TRBJ1-2 . TRBV19 TRBD1 CASSPTTGAGYGYTF TGTGCCAGTAGTCCGACGACAGGGGCTGGGTATGGCTACACCTTC
TRBJ2-1 . TRBV5-4 TRBD2 CATGLEAYNEQFF TGTGCCACCGGACTAGAGGCCTACAATGAGCAGTTCTTC
TRBJ2-1 . TRBV27 . CASSRAGWANEQFF TGTGCCAGCAGTCGGGCGGGGTGGGCCAATGAGCAGTTCTTC
TRBJ2-5 . TRBV4-1 TRBD2 CASSQDDASGSGETQYF TGCGCCAGCAGCCAAGATGATGCTAGCGGGAGTGGAGAGACCCAGTACTTC
TRBJ2-7 few TRBV11-2 TRBD2 CASSFGLAGYNEQYF TGTGCCAGCAGCTTCGGACTAGCGGGTTACAACGAGCAGTACTTC
TRBJ1-5 . TRBV6-5 TRBD1 CASSYRGTGGGQPQHF TGTGCCAGCAGTTACCGTGGGACAGGGGGTGGGCAGCCCCAGCATTTT
TRBJ1-2 . TRBV9 . CASSVEGPKGGYGYTF TGTGCCAGCAGCGTAGAAGGTCCTAAAGGGGGCTATGGCTACACCTTC
TRBJ2-7 . TRBV6-6 TRBD1 CASSYGSTGGGEQYF TGTGCCAGCAGTTACGGTTCGACAGGGGGCGGGGAGCAGTACTTC
TRBJ2-4 . TRBV27 TRBD1 CASSIRPPGQSTKNIQYF TGTGCCAGCAGTATCCGCCCGCCGGGACAGTCGACCAAAAACATTCAGTACTTC
TRBJ1-2 . TRBV19 TRBD1 CASSIDRVGYTF TGTGCCAGTAGTATTGACAGGGTTGGCTACACCTTC
TRBJ2-7 . TRBV27 . CASSPRGGAYEQYF TGTGCCAGCAGTCCACGAGGGGGGGCCTACGAGCAGTACTTC
TRBJ1-1 . TRBV7-2 TRBD1 CASSPQGSGTEAFF TGTGCCAGCAGCCCACAGGGGAGCGGCACTGAAGCTTTCTTT
TRBJ2-7 few TRBV19 TRBD2 CASGTLAGGPLYF TGTGCCAGTGGGACCTTAGCGGGAGGGCCTCTGTACTTC
TRBJ2-7 few TRBV11-3 . CASSLGGETTYEQYF TGTGCCAGCAGCCTAGGGGGGGAGACAACCTACGAGCAGTACTTC
TRBJ2-1 . TRBV7-2 . CASSGGSGQGWDEQFF TGTGCCAGCAGCGGGGGTAGCGGCCAGGGATGGGATGAGCAGTTCTTC
TRBJ1-2 . TRBV25-1 . CASSEYYVDDSISGGYTF TGTGCCAGCAGTGAATATTATGTCGATGACTCCATCTCAGGGGGCTACACCTTC
TRBJ2-4 . TRBV6-1 . CASREDLAKNIQYF TGTGCCAGCAGAGAAGACTTGGCCAAAAACATTCAGTACTTC
TRBJ2-7 . TRBV28 TRBD1 CASRTGVHEQYF TGTGCCAGCAGGACAGGGGTCCACGAGCAGTACTTC
TRBJ2-3 . TRBV29-1 . CSVRGTDTQYF TGCAGCGTCCGGGGGACAGATACGCAGTATTTT